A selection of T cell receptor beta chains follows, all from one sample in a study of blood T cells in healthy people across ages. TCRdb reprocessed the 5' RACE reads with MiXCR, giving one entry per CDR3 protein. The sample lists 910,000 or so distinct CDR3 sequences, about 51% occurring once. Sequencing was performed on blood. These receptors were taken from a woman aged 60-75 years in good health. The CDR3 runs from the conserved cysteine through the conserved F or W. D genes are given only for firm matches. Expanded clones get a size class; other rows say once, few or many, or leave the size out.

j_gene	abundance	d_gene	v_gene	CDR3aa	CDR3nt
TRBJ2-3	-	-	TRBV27	CASGRQGFDTDTQYF	TGTGCCAGCGGGAGGCAGGGATTTGATACAGATACGCAGTATTTT
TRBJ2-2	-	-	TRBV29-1	CSAGPQPSGELFF	TGCAGCGCCGGACCCCAACCAAGCGGGGAGCTGTTTTTT
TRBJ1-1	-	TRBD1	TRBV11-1	CASSLARGTGVTEAFF	TGTGCCAGCAGCTTAGCGCGAGGGACAGGGGTCACTGAAGCTTTCTTT
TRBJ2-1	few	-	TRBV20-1	CSAISDEQFF	TGCAGTGCTATTTCCGATGAGCAGTTCTTC
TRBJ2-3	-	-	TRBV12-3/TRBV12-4	CASSLAEVTGPQYF	TGTGCCAGCAGTTTAGCGGAGGTAACAGGCCCGCAGTATTTT
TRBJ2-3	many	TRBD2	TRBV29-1	CSGIAGSTDTQYF	TGCAGCGGCATAGCGGGAAGCACAGATACGCAGTATTTT
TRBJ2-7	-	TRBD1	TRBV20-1	CSARDRGPDEQYF	TGCAGTGCTAGGGACAGGGGCCCCGACGAGCAGTACTTC
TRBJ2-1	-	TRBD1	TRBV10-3	CAITSGQAANEQFF	TGTGCCATCACTAGTGGACAGGCCGCCAATGAGCAGTTCTTC
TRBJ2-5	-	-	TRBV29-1	CSVEPTQYQETQYF	TGCAGCGTTGAGCCGACACAGTACCAAGAGACCCAGTACTTC
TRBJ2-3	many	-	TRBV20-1	CSARDLDTQYF	TGCAGTGCTAGAGATTTGGATACGCAGTATTTT